This TCR beta chain was recorded in a study of blood T cell repertoires in COVID-19. Methods used by the authors: Amplification from reference gene primers served as the basis for estimated nucleated cell counts. TCRdb's table, derived via immunoSEQ multiplex PCR, lists solely in-frame clones and lacks some. Clone size and V and J calls were adopted from that table, with D and trimming inferred from the DNA. Among a few hundred thousand clones listed, approximately 90% were seen once. This CDR3 has 15 amino acids. The germline V gene encodes CDR1 ENHRY and CDR2 SYGVKD. Trimming at V came to 0 bases and at J to 7 bases, leaving 6 bases not matched to a gene. Recruits, aged 18 to 89 years, lived in about two dozen US areas.

The chain recombines TRBV10-3 with TRBJ2-1; TRBD1 matches 7 bases. This clonotype was obtained from a woman aged 18 to 35 in a cohort exposed to, infected with or recovered from COVID-19 (not recorded which). Sequencing input: PBMCs or T cells enriched from blood (not recorded which). The CDR3 coding sequence is TGTGCCATCAGTGAGTCTGACAGGGTAGGAAATGAGCAGTTCTTC. Protein product: CAISESDRVGNEQFF.